This TCR beta chain was documented in a study of liver allograft versus peripheral blood T cells. Overall study: Hepatic allograft T cell receptor repertoires were evaluated relative to those present in recipients' peripheral blood.

TCRdb itself ran the reads through MiXCR, one entry per CDR3 protein. This sample yields fewer than 2,000 distinct CDR3 sequences, of which approximately 16% are seen a single time; over 6.5% belongs to the top ten. This CDR3 comprises 11 residues. The germline V gene encodes CDR1 SEHNR and CDR2 FQNEAQ (reference sequence). Trimming removed 0 bases from V and 8 bases from J, with 3 bases in between. The receptor was derived from a human patient who had a liver transplant. The graft donor may be the source of some T cells. The gene calls are TRBV7-9 and TRBJ2-3; no firm D call. The CDR3 DNA is TGTGCCAGCAGCTTAGCCCCTACGCAGTATTTT. Its translation: CASSLAPTQYF.